Given below is one T cell receptor beta chain in context. This entry belongs to a study of shared clonotypes between healthy human individuals. An assay was performed, and its level was deep. The table came from immunoSEQ multiplex PCR; TCRdb's copy has only in-frame clones and leaves some out. The data hold nearly 500,000 clones, with 60% to 85% observed a single time. Sequenced material: PBMCs. This TCR was sampled from a woman in her thirties or forties in good health. Some clones in this sample may be carry-over from other donors' samples.

CDR3: CASSYSPTGKAGNTIYF. CDR3 bases: TGTGCCAGCAGCTACTCCCCCACAGGTAAAGCTGGAAACACCATATATTTT. The rearrangement uses TRBV4-2 and TRBJ1-3; D might be TRBD1 (5 bases). V lost 5 bases and J lost 2, with 19 bases in between. CDR1 and CDR2 (germline): LGHNA, YNFKEQ. CDR3 length equals 17 residues.